The 15 T cell receptor beta chains presented below share a single source sample, sequenced in a study of memory CD4+ T cells and cytomegalovirus serostatus. The sort gate was single viable CD3+CD4+CD8-CD45RO+ cells for memory CD4+ T cells. Sequencing used immunoSEQ multiplex PCR; TCRdb keeps in-frame clones, though not all of them. Of tens of thousands of clones listed, roughly 84% are singletons. The sequenced sample consisted of memory CD4+ T cells from blood. These receptors all come from an adult in good health and CMV-seronegative. Some clones in this sample may be carry-over from other donors' samples.

The chain has TRBV19 and TRBJ2-7; 7 nucleotides match TRBD2. The CDR3 is 15 amino acids. CDR1 and CDR2 (germline): LNHDA, SQIVND (reference sequence). The trim removed 3 bases at V and 4 bases at J, leaving 9 bases unmatched. The CDR3 bases are TGTGCCAGTAGTATCGCCCCGGGGGGTGTGTACGAGCAGTACTTC. Amino acids: CASSIAPGGVYEQYF.

The V and J genes are TRBV19 and TRBJ2-5; 11 nucleotides line up with TRBD2. V lost 1 base and J lost 4; bases outside the gene matches: 2. Germline CDR1 reads LNHDA; CDR2 reads SQIVND (reference sequence). The CDR3 spans 15 residues. CDR3 in DNA: TGTGCCAGTAGTATAGGACTAGCGGGAATAGAGACCCAGTACTTC. Translation gives CASSIGLAGIETQYF.

This chain links TRBV19 with TRBJ1-2; D call uncertain. This CDR3 region has 13 residues. The V and J ends lost 6 bases and 5 bases respectively, with 13 bases between them. Germline V gene lookup returns CDR1 LNHDA and CDR2 SQIVND (reference sequence). CDR3 sequence: CASRYNGEYGYTF. CDR3 in DNA: TGTGCCAGTAGATACAACGGGGAGTATGGCTACACCTTC.

The chain couples TRBV11-2 to TRBJ1-2; D might be TRBD1 (5 bases). Germline values: CDR1 SGHAT, CDR2 FQNNGV. Trimming left V 3 bases short and J 8 bases short, with 10 bases between. CDR3 length: 12 residues. CDR3 DNA: TGTGCCAGCAGCTTGGGACCGCTGGGCTACACCTTC. This encodes CASSLGPLGYTF.

The V and J genes are TRBV12-5 and TRBJ2-3; 14 positions match TRBD2. This CDR3 spans 16 amino acids. CDR1 is LGHNT, CDR2 FRNRAP, per germline. Losses at the gene ends were 5 bases for V and 5 bases for J; bases not matched to a gene: 6. The CDR3 sequence is CASGKGLAGAVDTQYF. DNA for the CDR3: TGTGCTAGTGGTAAGGGACTAGCGGGAGCCGTAGATACGCAGTATTTT.

This clone was found a few times. The chain employs TRBV28 and TRBJ2-2, with D uncertain. From germline, CDR1 is MDHEN and CDR2 SYDVKM. The CDR3 totals 12 residues. The V end lost 3 bases, the J end lost 5 bases, and 4 bases lay between the germline ends. CDR3 coding DNA: TGTGCCAGCAGTTTCGGAACCGGGGAGCTGTTTTTT. Amino acids: CASSFGTGELFF.

This clone is a singleton in its sample. The chain has TRBV7-2 and TRBJ2-7, with 11 nucleotides matching TRBD1. The CDR3 runs 15 residues. Trimming cost V 7 bases and J 0 bases; bases outside gene matches: 5. Germline V lookup: CDR1 SGHTA, CDR2 FQGNSA. The CDR3 loop is CASTRTGGRSYEQYF. The CDR3 DNA reads as TGTGCCAGCACCCGGACAGGGGGCCGCTCCTACGAGCAGTACTTC.

V and J are TRBV28 and TRBJ2-4; TRBD2 is a possible D gene (5 bases). The ends were cut back, 7 bases at V and 6 bases at J, with 10 bases in the middle. The germline V gene encodes CDR1 MDHEN and CDR2 SYDVKM. The length of the CDR3 is 12 residues. The CDR3 reads CASTTGLNIQYF. The CDR3 DNA sequence: TGTGCCAGCACGACGGGGTTAAACATTCAGTACTTC.

The chain couples TRBV7-9 to TRBJ1-1; TRBD1 might be the D (6 bases). CDR3 length equals 14 residues. Germline V lookup: CDR1 SEHNR, CDR2 FQNEAQ (reference sequence). Between the trimmed V and J ends, which lost 5 bases and 6 bases, there was a span of 16 bases. CDR3 sequence: CASSDPDSASEAFF. For the CDR3, the DNA is TGTGCCAGCAGCGACCCGGACAGCGCCTCTGAAGCTTTCTTT. The variable domain in full, completed from reference TRBV7-9 and TRBJ1-1, reads DTGVSQNPRHKITKRGQNVTFRCDPISEHNRLYWYRQTLGQGPEFLTYFQNEAQLEKSRLLSDRFSAERPKGSFSTLEIQRTEQGDSAMYLCASSDPDSASEAFFGQGTRLTVV.

The chain has TRBV6-6 and TRBJ2-1; 7 bases match TRBD2. Germline assignment: CDR1 MNHNY and CDR2 SVGAGI (reference sequence). This CDR3 comprises 15 residues. V was pared by 6 bases and J by 8 bases, with 13 bases of the junction left unmatched. DNA of the CDR3: TGTGCCAGCAGAGGAGGTGGGAGGGCCGGGGATGAGCAGTTCTTC. It specifies CASRGGGRAGDEQFF.

The V call is TRBV14, the J call TRBJ2-1, with 11 bases identical to TRBD2. The CDR3 runs to 19 residues. Germline V gene data show CDR1 as SGHDN and CDR2 as FVKESK. V lost 4 bases and J lost 5; bases outside the gene matches: 16. The CDR3 reads CASSPLRGLAGGWDNEQFF. The CDR3 DNA follows: TGTGCCAGCAGCCCCTTGAGGGGCCTAGCGGGAGGATGGGACAATGAGCAGTTCTTC.

CDR3 nucleotides: TGTGCCAGCAGTAAGGCCGGGAGCACTGAAGCTTTCTTT. This translates into CASSKAGSTEAFF. The chain has TRBV28 and TRBJ1-1; unclear D gene. Germline CDR1 MDHEN, CDR2 SYDVKM. There are 13 residues in the CDR3. V was trimmed by 5 bases and J by 4 bases, leaving 11 bases between them.

The chain joins TRBV25-1 to TRBJ2-1; either TRBD1 or TRBD2 may fit D (7 bases each). The V end lost 7 bases, the J end lost 8 bases, and 30 bases lay between the germline ends. The CDR3 spans 18 residues. The V gene's germline CDR1 is MGHDK and CDR2 SYGVNS. CDR3: CASTTGVTRGGSQDEQFF. The DNA of the CDR3 is TGTGCCAGCACCACAGGGGTCACCCGGGGCGGGAGCCAGGATGAGCAGTTCTTC.

The CDR3 DNA sequence: TGTGCCAGCAGCTTGCGGGCGAGCACAGATACGCAGTATTTT. Translation gives CASSLRASTDTQYF. The V and J genes are TRBV7-6 and TRBJ2-3; TRBD2 is a possible D gene (5 bases). The germline gives CDR1 SGHVS, CDR2 FNYEAQ. This CDR3 contains 14 residues. V was clipped by 3 bases and J by 0 bases, with 7 bases between them.

The rearrangement joins TRBV5-5 to TRBJ2-3; a weak D match, TRBD1 (5 bases). V was pared by 1 base and J by 10 bases, with 19 bases between. The CDR3 is 15 amino acids. Germline CDR1 reads SGHKS; CDR2 reads YYEKEE (reference sequence). DNA of the CDR3: TGTGCCAGCAGCTTGATCCTGGCCGGTCAAGGGGCGCAGTATTTT. Translating it yields CASSLILAGQGAQYF.